This TCR beta chain was sequenced during a study of CD8+CD57+ T cells in acquired aplastic anemia. CDR3 size: 13 residues. V lost 0 bases, J lost 2 bases, and 5 bases lay in between. Looked up from germline, CDR1 is KGHSH and CDR2 is LQKENI. This clonotype was recorded at least ten times. It was genomic DNA that served as the template for profiling TCR beta VDJ and CDR3. In TCRdb, the reads were re-called with MiXCR into one record per CDR3 protein. The sample records about 190,000 distinct CDR3 sequences, 64% being singletons. V is TRBV18 and J is TRBJ2-7; D gene unclear. Sequenced input: sorted CD4+, CD8+, or CD8+CD57+ T cells (not recorded which) from PBMCs. The source of this sequence is a human donor with severe aplastic anemia or a healthy control (not recorded which). CDR3 in amino acids: CASSPPFTYEQYF. CDR3 DNA sequence: TGTGCCAGCTCACCACCGTTCACCTACGAGCAGTACTTC.